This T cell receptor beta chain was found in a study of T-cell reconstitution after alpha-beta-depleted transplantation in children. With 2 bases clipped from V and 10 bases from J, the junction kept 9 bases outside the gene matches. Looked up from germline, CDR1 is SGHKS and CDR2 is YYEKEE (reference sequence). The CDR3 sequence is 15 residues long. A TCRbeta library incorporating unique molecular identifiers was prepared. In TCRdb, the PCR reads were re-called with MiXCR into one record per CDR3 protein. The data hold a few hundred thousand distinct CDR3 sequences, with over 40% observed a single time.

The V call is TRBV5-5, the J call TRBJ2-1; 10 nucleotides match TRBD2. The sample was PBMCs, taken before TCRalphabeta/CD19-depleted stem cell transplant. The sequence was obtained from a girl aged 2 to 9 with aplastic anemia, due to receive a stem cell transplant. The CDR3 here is CASSFRTSGDIEQFF. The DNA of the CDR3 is TGTGCCAGCAGCTTCCGGACTAGCGGAGACATCGAGCAGTTCTTC.